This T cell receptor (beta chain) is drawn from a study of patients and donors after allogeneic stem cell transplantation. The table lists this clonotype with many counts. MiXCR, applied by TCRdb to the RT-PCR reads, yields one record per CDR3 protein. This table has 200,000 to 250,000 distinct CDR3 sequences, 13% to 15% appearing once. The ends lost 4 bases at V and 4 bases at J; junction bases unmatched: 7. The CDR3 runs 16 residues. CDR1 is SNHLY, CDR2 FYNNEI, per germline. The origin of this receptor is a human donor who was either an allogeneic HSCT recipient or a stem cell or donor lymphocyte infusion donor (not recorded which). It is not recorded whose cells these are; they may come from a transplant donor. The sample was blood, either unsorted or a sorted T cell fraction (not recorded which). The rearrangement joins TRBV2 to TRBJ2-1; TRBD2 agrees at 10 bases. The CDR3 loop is CASSVKLAGMYNEQFF. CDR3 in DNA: TGTGCCAGCAGTGTCAAACTAGCGGGGATGTACAATGAGCAGTTCTTC.